This T cell receptor (beta chain) was captured in a study of T-cell reconstitution after alpha-beta-depleted transplantation in children. The library targeted TCRbeta and was prepared with unique molecular identifiers. MiXCR was run by TCRdb on the PCR reads, yielding one entry per CDR3 protein. This table holds roughly 120,000 distinct CDR3 sequences, 10% found once. V was cut by 3 bases and J by 4 bases, with 16 bases left in between. Germline V CDR1 and CDR2: KGHDR, SFDVKD. The CDR3 is 16 amino acids. This clonotype was detected many times. The sample was PBMCs from the stem cell graft donor, taken from the stem cell graft. The clonotype originates from a human donor who donated a stem cell graft to a child with acute lymphoblastic leukemia. This chain joins TRBV24-1 and TRBJ2-3; the D gene is possibly TRBD1 (5 bases). For the CDR3, the DNA is TGTGCCACCAGTGATCCAGAAAGGGGCCTGGCAGATACGCAGTATTTT. Translation gives CATSDPERGLADTQYF.